A selection of T cell receptor beta chains follows, all from one sample in a study of CD4 T cell repertoires in COVID-19. Only in-frame clones appear in the TCRdb table, and some are missing; sequencing was by immunoSEQ multiplex PCR. The table lists about 75,000 clones, about four fifths of them singletons. The sample was CD4+ T cells from peripheral blood, taken after recovery from COVID-19. The origin of the receptors is a human donor who had COVID-19. CDR3s include the opening cysteine and the closing phenylalanine or tryptophan. The D gene is left open where the match is weak. Rows give clone size only sometimes, using once, few, many, or a class for an expanded clone.

J gene | clone size | D gene | V gene | CDR3 protein | CDR3 DNA
TRBJ2-3 | . | TRBD1 | TRBV27 | CASQQGRVTDTQYF | TGTGCCAGTCAACAGGGGCGGGTGACAGATACGCAGTATTTT
TRBJ1-1 | . | TRBD1 | TRBV19 | CASTPDRTNTEAFF | TGTGCCAGTACCCCGGACAGGACAAACACTGAAGCTTTCTTT
TRBJ1-5 | few | . | TRBV28 | CASSTGNQPQHF | TGTGCCAGCAGTACGGGCAATCAGCCCCAGCATTTT
TRBJ2-3 | . | TRBD1 | TRBV5-1 | CASSFLGTGSTDTQYF | TGCGCCAGCAGCTTCTTGGGGACAGGTAGCACAGATACGCAGTATTTT
TRBJ2-7 | . | . | TRBV6-2/TRBV6-3 | CASSRSIDSYGQYF | TGTGCCAGCAGCCGATCCATTGACTCGTACGGGCAGTACTTC
TRBJ1-1 | . | . | TRBV6-5 | CASRGFGGSTEAFF | TGTGCCAGCAGGGGGTTCGGAGGGAGCACTGAAGCTTTCTTT
TRBJ2-7 | . | . | TRBV7-2 | CASSLEGGQYF | TGTGCCAGCAGCCTCGAGGGGGGGCAGTACTTC
TRBJ2-3 | . | TRBD1 | TRBV27 | CASRGQAYASTDTQYF | TGTGCCAGCAGAGGACAGGCCTATGCCAGCACAGATACGCAGTATTTT
TRBJ2-5 | . | TRBD1 | TRBV3-1/TRBV3-2 | CASSQGTGGGETQYF | TGTGCCAGCAGCCAAGGGACAGGGGGCGGGGAGACCCAGTACTTC
TRBJ2-1 | . | TRBD2 | TRBV10-2 | CASRGGGLAGSSSYNEQFF | TGCGCCAGCAGAGGGGGGGGACTAGCGGGTTCGAGCTCCTACAATGAGCAGTTCTTC
TRBJ2-3 | . | . | TRBV5-1 | CASSFASNGDTQYF | TGCGCCAGCAGCTTCGCTAGCAATGGTGATACGCAGTATTTT
TRBJ1-5 | . | . | TRBV28 | CASKPSGGGGNQPQHF | TGTGCCAGCAAACCTAGTGGGGGTGGTGGCAATCAGCCCCAGCATTTT
TRBJ2-3 | . | . | TRBV18 | CASRKADTQYF | TGTGCCAGCCGAAAAGCGGATACGCAGTATTTT
TRBJ2-2 | . | . | TRBV28 | CASSFGGTNTGELFF | TGTGCCAGCAGTTTTGGGGGGACGAACACCGGGGAGCTGTTTTTT
TRBJ2-7 | . | TRBD2 | TRBV7-2 | CASSFPFSGSVSYEQYF | TGTGCCAGCAGCTTCCCGTTTAGCGGGAGTGTTTCCTACGAGCAGTACTTC
TRBJ2-7 | . | . | TRBV11-2 | CASSLPSNYEQYF | TGTGCCAGCAGCTTACCATCAAACTACGAGCAGTACTTC
TRBJ2-1 | . | . | TRBV5-8 | CASSLGGNEQFF | TGTGCCAGCAGCTTAGGAGGTAATGAGCAGTTCTTC
TRBJ2-5 | . | . | TRBV23-1 | CASSPSPARRETQYF | TGCGCCAGCAGTCCCTCTCCTGCCCGACGGGAGACCCAGTACTTC
TRBJ2-1 | . | TRBD2 | TRBV18 | CASSPTGGLYNEQFF | TGTGCCAGCTCACCAACGGGAGGGCTATACAATGAGCAGTTCTTC
TRBJ2-5 | . | . | TRBV7-6 | CASSESRGPQETQYF | TGTGCCAGCAGCGAAAGTCGGGGCCCCCAAGAGACCCAGTACTTC
TRBJ2-6 | . | . | TRBV19 | CASSTRQDLTF | TGTGCCAGTAGTACTCGACAGGACCTGACTTTC
TRBJ2-7 | . | TRBD1 | TRBV15 | CATSRDRQGPYEQYF | TGTGCCACCAGCAGAGATCGACAGGGCCCCTACGAGCAGTACTTC
TRBJ2-7 | . | . | TRBV5-1 | CASPFSGGEQYF | TGCGCCAGCCCCTTCTCGGGTGGCGAGCAGTACTTC
TRBJ1-1 | . | . | TRBV6-2/TRBV6-3 | CASRYRESTEAFF | TGTGCCAGCAGATACAGGGAGAGCACTGAAGCTTTCTTT
TRBJ1-1 | . | . | TRBV10-3 | CAISELDARNTEAFF | TGTGCCATCAGTGAGTTGGACGCCCGGAACACTGAAGCTTTCTTT
TRBJ2-1 | . | TRBD1 | TRBV10-3 | CAISEGARDRALQFF | TGTGCCATCAGTGAGGGGGCCCGAGACAGGGCCTTACAGTTCTTC
TRBJ1-5 | . | . | TRBV15 | CAASTGYNQPQHF | TGTGCCGCTTCGACAGGTTACAATCAGCCCCAGCATTTT
TRBJ2-1 | . | TRBD2 | TRBV30 | CAWSATSGSSYNEQFF | TGTGCCTGGAGTGCGACTAGCGGGAGCTCCTACAATGAGCAGTTCTTC
TRBJ2-2 | . | TRBD2 | TRBV5-1 | CASSFLAGGPSTGELFF | TGCGCCAGCAGCTTCCTAGCGGGGGGGCCGTCGACCGGGGAGCTGTTTTTT
TRBJ1-5 | . | . | TRBV5-1 | CASPLRQISQPQHF | TGCGCCAGCCCTCTCAGACAGATCAGTCAGCCCCAGCATTTT
TRBJ2-7 | . | . | TRBV10-1 | CASSDSGSGEQYF | TGCGCCAGCAGTGACTCAGGGTCTGGCGAGCAGTACTTC
TRBJ2-3 | . | TRBD2 | TRBV9 | CASSEGAGKYTDTQYF | TGTGCCAGCAGCGAGGGAGCGGGGAAATACACAGATACGCAGTATTTT
TRBJ1-3 | . | TRBD1 | TRBV7-8 | CASSLAGDSGNTIYF | TGTGCCAGCAGCTTAGCAGGGGACAGTGGAAACACCATATATTTT
TRBJ1-1 | . | . | TRBV6-5 | CASRSQMNTEAFF | TGTGCCAGCAGGAGCCAGATGAACACTGAAGCTTTCTTT
TRBJ1-1 | . | TRBD1 | TRBV9 | CASSAIQGGGEAFF | TGTGCCAGCAGCGCAATACAGGGGGGCGGTGAAGCTTTCTTT
TRBJ2-7 | once | . | TRBV5-4 | CASSTGGVSAQYF | TGTGCCAGCAGCACCGGAGGGGTTAGCGCGCAGTACTTC
TRBJ2-3 | . | TRBD1 | TRBV6-2/TRBV6-3 | CASSETGNPWDTQYF | TGTGCCAGCAGTGAGACAGGGAACCCATGGGATACGCAGTATTTT
TRBJ2-1 | . | . | TRBV6-5 | CATTWGAEPYNEQFF | TGTGCCACCACCTGGGGTGCAGAACCCTACAATGAGCAGTTCTTC
TRBJ1-3 | . | . | TRBV18 | CASSLEGEAGNTIYF | TGTGCCAGCTCACTCGAAGGGGAGGCTGGAAACACCATATATTTT
TRBJ2-7 | . | . | TRBV10-3 | CAISEQSYEQYF | TGTGCCATCAGTGAACAGTCCTACGAGCAGTACTTC